This T cell receptor beta chain was sequenced for a study of T-cell memory formation after mild COVID-19 (dated by TCRdb to about 2021). Describing the broader study: TCR sequence clusters from the two donors were largely donor specific. In two donors, T-cell clones that expanded and contracted after mild COVID-19 were tracked by sequencing TCRalpha and TCRbeta repertoires over time. The cohort was made up of two young adult volunteers, one female and one male, who were previously healthy.

V is trimmed back by 4 bases and J by 8 bases, and the junction contains 5 bases that no gene match accounts for. Taken from cysteine to phenylalanine, the CDR3 has 13 residues. The read is trimmed to its CDR3 DNA, 39 bases read in frame from base 1. The germline V gene supplies CDR1 SGHRS and CDR2 YFSETQ. Ficoll-Paque density gradient centrifugation was the method used to isolate PBMCs. Sequencing was performed on an Illumina NovaSeq 6000. TCRalpha and TCRbeta cDNA libraries were built by 5'RACE with constant-segment primers, adding sample barcodes and unique molecular identifiers. Trizol reagent was used to extract RNA from every sample. The libraries were amplified in two PCR steps, and the second step added a second sample barcode and Illumina TruSeq adapters. Sequencing of the libraries was done on an Illumina NovaSeq, producing 2 x 150 bp paired-end reads. The study's processing was this. The reads were demultiplexed and collapsed into UMI-guided consensus sequences using migec v1.2.7. Using mixcr v2.1.11, UMI consensuses were aligned to TRA and TRB V and J templates and then assembled into clonotypes. Clonotypes were classified as expanded or contracted when called significant by both edgeR and NoisET, with noise models trained on biological replicates. edgeR calls used a false discovery rate-adjusted p below 0.01 and a log2 fold-change threshold of 1. As an exploratory analysis of dynamics, max-normalized trajectories of the 1000 most abundant clonotypes were examined with PCA combined with hierarchical clustering. Separately sequenced CD4+ and CD8+ repertoires were used to assign the CD4 or CD8 phenotype of responding clones. TCRdb's own reprocessing of the public reads used fastp at Q25 and MiXCR and kept productive beta chains. Each entry merges the rows of one CDR3 protein and shows their most common DNA and genes. These V and J calls rely on TCRdb rather than the paper's analysis. The sample table contains about 560,000 distinct CDR3 sequences; only one count was recorded for more than 15% of them. The ten top clones hold around 13% of the sample.

Points the paper makes about the study in general: Contracting CD4+ clones appeared mostly in the CM and EM memory subsets, whereas CD8+ clones were enriched in EMRA. Balanced CD4/CD8 phenotypes were observed for clones contracting from day 15 to 85, whereas a bias towards CD4+ was observed for a second wave of clones expanding from day 15 to 37. Only two mild cases were covered by the study, and larger cohorts that include severe cases with pre-infection samples were considered necessary. Some responding clones were found in pre-infection memory, which suggests that pre-existing cross-reactive memory T cells took part in the SARS-CoV-2 response. Whether the second-wave clones peaking on day 37 were SARS-CoV-2 specific was not confirmed.

This clonotype was found a few times. Its antigen target is currently unknown. Within one base of it there is no much larger clone, and no base qualities were kept. This clonotype originated in an adult woman who had mild COVID-19 (a few samples of this study predate the infection). The sample titles of this study are shuffled in the database, so cell type and time point are left out; the donor was told from shared clones. Sequenced input: PBMCs or a T cell subset sorted from them (not recorded which). Rearrangement joined TRBV5-1 to TRBJ2-1, with 8 junctional bases fitting TRBD2. DNA sequence: TGCGCCAGCAGCCGGGAGGGTTTCGATGAGCAGTTCTTC. This yields the protein CASSREGFDEQFF.